This T cell receptor beta chain was profiled in a study of beta chain features in type 1 diabetes. Findings and caveats of the study: Shortening of TCRB CDR3s, moderate but significant, appeared in all four CD4+ subsets of Type 1 diabetes patients. In the patient group, naive, central memory and Treg TCRB repertoires seemed more alike than in the healthy donor group. Still unanswered here is whether HLA type influences TCRB rearrangement.

In the case of this clone: Its antigen is currently unknown.

The CDR3 contains 16 residues. Germline V CDR1 and CDR2: MNHEY, SMNVEV (reference sequence). V was shortened by 3 bases and J by 0 bases, with 9 bases between the two germline ends. By way of CD45RO/CCR7/CD25/CD127/CD95/CD27, the CD4+ regulatory, stem cell-like memory, central memory and naive cells were sorted. All of the isolated RNA was reverse transcribed, so expressed TCRB transcripts were sequenced. The protocol was immunoSEQ multiplex PCR, while the TCRdb copy is restricted to in-frame clones and leaves out a portion. The table lists approximately 200,000 clones, around 9.6% of them singletons.

The V gene is TRBV27, the J gene TRBJ2-6; D unresolved. Sequencing used naive CD4+ T cells from blood. The clonotype comes from a woman aged 18 to 35 in good health. The CDR3 nucleotides are TGTGCCAGCAGTTTTTGGCGGAGCTCTGGGGCCAACGTCCTGACTTTC. Protein sequence: CASSFWRSSGANVLTF.